The 21 T cell receptor beta chains below all came from one sample that was sequenced in a study of CD8 T cells in Susac syndrome. RNA in amounts of roughly 0.5 to 1 ug was reverse transcribed with random hexamers. TCRdb re-analysed the immunoSEQ multiplex PCR reads in MiXCR, keeping a single row per CDR3 protein. The table shows under 200,000 distinct CDR3 sequences, with approximately 94% occurring only once. Sequenced material: CD4+ T cells from PBMCs. These receptors came from a human donor with Susac syndrome.

The chain couples TRBV29-1 to TRBJ2-7; 10 bases line up with TRBD1. Losses at the gene ends were 6 bases for V and 3 bases for J; bases not matched to a gene: 5. The V gene's germline CDR1 is SQVTM and CDR2 ANQGSEA. The CDR3 is 13 residues long. The CDR3 sequence: CSVGQGGFYEQYF. The DNA of the CDR3 is TGCAGCGTCGGACAGGGGGGATTCTACGAGCAGTACTTC.

The chain employs TRBV20-1 and TRBJ2-5; D perhaps matches TRBD1 (6 bases). In germline, CDR1 is DFQATT, CDR2 SNEGSKA (reference sequence). This CDR3 has 13 residues. The chain's CDR3 is CRVLQTGTETQYF. The CDR3 nucleotides are TGCAGAGTCCTCCAAACAGGGACGGAGACCCAGTACTTC.

V is TRBV25-1 and J is TRBJ1-6; D remains ambiguous. Germline lookup yields CDR1 MGHDK and CDR2 SYGVNS. The CDR3 extends over 16 amino acids. The ends were cut back, 2 bases at V and 4 bases at J, with 12 bases in the middle. CDR3 amino acids: CASSEGYRGYNSPLHF. The CDR3 bases are TGTGCCAGCAGTGAAGGGTACCGAGGGTATAATTCACCCCTCCACTTT.

The chain employs TRBV5-6 and TRBJ2-1; D is undetermined. Per the germline V gene, CDR1 is SGHDT and CDR2 is YYEEEE. Trimming cost V 1 base and J 10 bases, with 9 bases left between them. This CDR3 region has 12 residues. The CDR3 spells CASSLWAREQFF. CDR3 sequence (DNA): TGTGCCAGCAGCTTGTGGGCAAGAGAGCAGTTCTTC. Full variable domain (missing parts from reference TRBV5-6 and TRBJ2-1): DAGVTQSPTHLIKTRGQQVTLRCSPKSGHDTVSWYQQALGQGPQFIFQYYEEEERQRGNFPDRFSGHQFPNYSSELNVNALLLGDSALYLCASSLWAREQFFGPGTRLTVL.

The chain is built from TRBV14 and TRBJ1-5; D call uncertain. Germline V CDR1 and CDR2: SGHDN, FVKESK. Trimming left V 4 bases short and J 4 bases short, with 14 bases between. The CDR3 is made up of 15 amino acids. The chain's CDR3 is CASSPGGRGNQPQHF. CDR3 in DNA: TGTGCCAGCAGCCCCGGAGGGCGAGGTAATCAGCCCCAGCATTTT.

The CDR3, as DNA: TGTGCCAGCAGCTTACCGGGACTAGCGGGGACTGGGGCCAACGTCCTGACTTTC. The encoded protein is CASSLPGLAGTGANVLTF. This chain links TRBV7-2 with TRBJ2-6; 13 nucleotides line up with TRBD2. The ends lost 2 bases at V and 2 bases at J; junction bases unmatched: 3. The CDR3 extends over 18 amino acids. CDR1 is SGHTA and CDR2 is FQGNSA in the germline V gene.

The chain uses TRBV18 and TRBJ1-2, with D maybe TRBD1 (5 bases). Trimming left V 3 bases short and J 0 bases short, with 11 bases between. Germline-derived CDR1 and CDR2 are KGHSH and LQKENI. The length of the CDR3 is 15 residues. CDR3 sequence: CASSPMGTANYGYTF. The CDR3 region has the DNA TGTGCCAGCTCACCCATGGGGACCGCTAACTATGGCTACACCTTC.

This clonotype has a handful of counts. The chain links TRBV12-3 or TRBV12-4 to TRBJ2-5; possibly TRBD2 for D (7 bases). CDR3 length: 15 amino acids. V was trimmed by 3 bases and J by 5 bases, leaving 16 bases between them. The chain's CDR3 is CASSFRGGARETQYF. The CDR3 nucleotides are TGTGCCAGCAGTTTTAGGGGGGGGGCCCGCGAGACCCAGTACTTC.

J is TRBJ1-2 and V is TRBV3-1; 8 bases line up with TRBD1. V lost 4 bases and J lost 3; bases outside the gene matches: 7. From germline, CDR1 is LGHDT and CDR2 YNNKEL (reference sequence). CDR3 length: 15 residues. This CDR3 reads CASSPRTGNDYGYTF. CDR3 DNA: TGTGCCAGCAGCCCCCGGACAGGGAACGACTATGGCTACACCTTC.

This clonotype has a handful of counts. The rearrangement uses TRBV7-9 and TRBJ2-7; D uncertain. Germline V lookup: CDR1 SEHNR, CDR2 FQNEAQ (reference sequence). V gave up 5 bases and J gave up 6 bases, with 8 bases separating them. CDR3 length: 11 amino acids. CDR3 protein: CASSPQTEQYF. CDR3 coding DNA: TGTGCCAGCAGCCCCCAGACCGAGCAGTACTTC.

The chain employs TRBV7-8 and TRBJ1-1; 9 bases agree with TRBD1. V lost 2 bases to trimming and J lost 5 bases; unmatched junction nucleotides: 6. The CDR3 loop spans 15 amino acids. CDR1 is SGHVS and CDR2 is FQNEAQ in the germline V gene. The CDR3 spells CASSLPGQGRTEAFF. As DNA, the CDR3 is TGTGCCAGCAGCTTACCGGGACAGGGTCGGACTGAAGCTTTCTTT.

CDR3 residues: CASSQDTSGGITDTQYF. The CDR3 bases are TGTGCCAGCAGCCAGGATACTAGCGGGGGGATCACAGATACGCAGTATTTT. This sequence joins TRBV4-2 and TRBJ2-3; TRBD2 agrees at 12 bases. The CDR3 runs 17 residues. Trimming cost V 3 bases and J 2 bases; bases outside gene matches: 6. CDR1 and CDR2 from the germline V gene are LGHNA and YNFKEQ.

The rearrangement uses TRBV10-3 and TRBJ2-6; no reliable D call. Germline CDR1 reads ENHRY; CDR2 reads SYGVKD. There are 15 residues in the CDR3. V lost 3 bases and J 1 base, leaving 7 bases between the germline ends. The CDR3 sequence: CAISDPRSGANVLTF. The DNA of the CDR3 is TGTGCCATCAGTGATCCCAGGTCTGGGGCCAACGTCCTGACTTTC.

In its sample, this clonotype was seen once. V is TRBV20-1 and J is TRBJ1-1, with D tentatively TRBD1 (5 bases). V gave up 3 bases and J gave up 4 bases, with 12 bases separating them. The CDR3 is 13 amino acids. From germline, CDR1 is DFQATT and CDR2 SNEGSKA (reference sequence). CDR3 DNA: TGCAGTGCTAGGTTTGACAGATCCACTGAAGCTTTCTTT. Translation: CSARFDRSTEAFF.

The CDR3 DNA follows: TGTGCCAGCAGCCATACGAGGGACCAGCCCCAGCATTTT. Translating gives CASSHTRDQPQHF. The V call is TRBV3-1, the J call TRBJ1-5; possible D gene TRBD1, 5 bases. V gave up 3 bases and J gave up 7 bases, with 10 bases separating them. Germline CDR1 reads LGHDT; CDR2 reads YNNKEL (reference sequence). The CDR3 has 13 amino acids.

This clonotype appeared once. CDR3 bases: TGTGCCAGCAGCTTAGACCCTCGGGGGTCCGGGGAGCTGTTTTTT. The encoded protein is CASSLDPRGSGELFF. The gene calls are TRBV7-9 and TRBJ2-2; tentatively, D is TRBD2 (6 bases). CDR3 length: 15 amino acids. Between the trimmed V and J ends, which lost 1 base and 6 bases, there was a span of 12 bases. CDR1 and CDR2 (germline): SEHNR, FQNEAQ (reference sequence).

V gene TRBV30 combines with J gene TRBJ2-7; possibly TRBD1 for D (6 bases). The length of the CDR3 is 11 residues. Germline assignment: CDR1 GTSNPN and CDR2 SVGIG (reference sequence). V lost 0 bases and J lost 6, with 6 bases in between. The CDR3 reads CAWSVGGEQYF. The CDR3 DNA reads as TGTGCCTGGAGTGTAGGGGGCGAGCAGTACTTC.

V usage is TRBV18 and J usage is TRBJ1-6; D not certain. Germline V gene lookup returns CDR1 KGHSH and CDR2 LQKENI. This CDR3 has 18 amino acids. V dropped 2 bases and J dropped 8 bases, with 22 bases sitting between them. This CDR3 reads CASSPYQIGSRMDSPLHF. The CDR3 nucleotides are TGTGCCAGCTCACCATACCAAATAGGCAGCAGGATGGATTCACCCCTCCACTTT.

The chain joins TRBV19 to TRBJ2-1; D uncertain. Per the germline V gene, CDR1 is LNHDA and CDR2 is SQIVND (reference sequence). Trimming took off 8 bases at V and 7 bases at J, with 15 bases between the two ends. The CDR3 spans 13 residues. CDR3 amino acids: CASLGLVVNEQFF. For the CDR3, the DNA is TGTGCCAGTCTGGGCCTCGTCGTTAATGAGCAGTTCTTC.

CDR3 region: CSVEDVAGGRYEQYF. DNA of the CDR3: TGCAGCGTTGAAGATGTAGCGGGGGGGCGTTACGAGCAGTACTTC. V usage is TRBV29-1 and J usage is TRBJ2-7, with 11 bases identical to TRBD2. Germline-derived CDR1 and CDR2 are SQVTM and ANQGSEA. The CDR3 loop spans 15 amino acids. V lost 0 bases, J lost 4 bases, and 5 bases stayed unmatched.

The J gene is TRBJ2-5, the V gene TRBV7-7; unclear D gene. V lost 2 bases, J lost 7 bases, and 14 bases lay in between. CDR1 is SSHAT, CDR2 FNYEAQ, per germline (reference sequence). The CDR3 length is 14 residues. CDR3 loop: CASSLQDGLGTQYF. The CDR3 coding sequence is TGTGCCAGCAGCTTACAGGACGGCTTAGGGACCCAGTACTTC.